This TCR beta chain is drawn from a study of cytomegalovirus exposure and HLA in healthy donors. Looking at the study overall: Drawn from HLA-typed donors, 80 million to 100 million unique TCRs were held in an early data release. Findings and caveats of the study: Further analysis was carried out later, and it showed several of the most significant clusters appearing linked to common viral pathogens.

PCR involved 60 Vbeta and 13 Jbeta primers. Clones were sequenced by immunoSEQ multiplex PCR, and TCRdb holds only the in-frame ones, with some missing. The sample holds more than 130,000 clones, about 80% seen once. As concerns this clone: Its target is unknown.

The CDR3 has 15 residues. Germline V CDR1 and CDR2: KGHSH, LQKENI. V was cut by 2 bases and J by 6 bases, with 13 bases left in between. This TCR came from a man aged 40-55 years in good health and CMV-seropositive. V and J are TRBV18 and TRBJ2-2, with a possible D match to TRBD2 (5 bases). Sequencing was carried out using PBMCs. The CDR3 spells CASSPSGGRAGELFF. As DNA, the CDR3 is TGTGCCAGCTCACCAAGCGGTGGTAGAGCCGGGGAGCTGTTTTTT.